The next 10 T cell receptor beta chains were all read from a single sample in a study of persistence of HIV-infected CD4 T cells. The immunoSEQ assay was version 4, run in survey mode. Sequenced by immunoSEQ multiplex PCR; TCRdb stores in-frame clones only, minus some. The table has about 20,000 clones, 70% to 80% seen once. Antigens of these TCRs are unknown. Stimulation used about 9.5 ug/mL lysate from CMV-infected fibroblasts. CD4+ T cells upregulating both CD40 ligand and CD69 were sorted as responding cells. The source was CD4+ T cells sorted from PBMCs after roughly 18-hour stimulation, collected from a patient who received antiretroviral therapy. The source of these receptors is an adult man with HIV who was CMV-seropositive.

V usage is TRBV10-3 and J usage is TRBJ2-2; a weak D match, TRBD1 (5 bases). The CDR3 sequence is 14 residues long. The germline gives CDR1 ENHRY, CDR2 SYGVKD. V dropped 4 bases and J dropped 1 base, with 7 bases sitting between them. This chain's CDR3 is CAISADKNTGELFF. CDR3 in DNA: TGTGCCATCAGTGCGGACAAGAACACCGGGGAGCTGTTTTTT.

CDR3 loop: CASSLLGLAGNGGEQFF. CDR3 nucleotide sequence: TGTGCCAGCAGTTTACTCGGGCTAGCGGGAAATGGGGGTGAGCAGTTCTTC. V and J are TRBV27 and TRBJ2-1, with 9 nucleotides matching TRBD2. The length of the CDR3 is 17 residues. CDR1 is MNHEY, CDR2 SMNVEV, per germline (reference sequence). Unmatched junction bases numbered 14, after V lost 2 bases and J lost 9 bases.

The genes are TRBV19 and TRBJ1-5; D is undetermined. Germline loops: CDR1 LNHDA, CDR2 SQIVND (reference sequence). The CDR3 runs 13 residues. Trimming left V 4 bases short and J 2 bases short, with 6 bases between. CDR3: CASSSWGNQPQHF. CDR3 bases: TGTGCCAGTAGTAGTTGGGGCAATCAGCCCCAGCATTTT. Supplemented by reference TRBV19 and TRBJ1-5, the full variable domain reads DGGITQSPKYLFRKEGQNVTLSCEQNLNHDAMYWYRQDPGQGLRLIYYSQIVNDFQKGDIAEGYSVSREKKESFPLTVTSAQKNPTAFYLCASSSWGNQPQHFGDGTRLSIL.

This clone was counted a single time. The CDR3 DNA sequence: TGTGCCAGCAGCTTCTGGGACCCGCCATTCAATGATACGCAGTATTTT. Translation gives CASSFWDPPFNDTQYF. The V call is TRBV3-1 (or the pseudogene TRBV3-2), the J call TRBJ2-3; the D gene could be TRBD1 or TRBD2 (5 bases each). The V gene's germline CDR1 is LGHDT and CDR2 YNNKEL (reference sequence). This CDR3 has 16 amino acids. Trimming shortened V by 5 bases and J by 6 bases, and 21 bases separated the two germline ends.

This clone has a single count. V usage is TRBV5-6 and J usage is TRBJ2-2; 12 positions match TRBD1. The CDR3 has 15 residues. The germline gives CDR1 SGHDT, CDR2 YYEEEE. Trimming at V came to 4 bases and at J to 7 bases, leaving 5 bases not matched to a gene. The CDR3 bases are TGTGCCAGCAGCGGGGACAGGGGGCCAAGCGGGGAGCTGTTTTTT. Encoded protein: CASSGDRGPSGELFF.

This chain joins TRBV5-1 and TRBJ1-6; maybe TRBD1 (5 bases). Germline V CDR1 and CDR2: SGHRS, YFSETQ. The V end was cut by 4 bases, the J end by 0 bases, with 11 bases between. The CDR3 covers 16 residues. CDR3 sequence (DNA): TGCGCCAGCAGCGGGGGACGGAGCTCCTATAATTCACCCCTCCACTTT. Amino acids: CASSGGRSSYNSPLHF.

The chain links TRBV6-5 to TRBJ2-7, with D possibly TRBD1 on 5 matching bases. Trimming took off 0 bases at V and 6 bases at J, with 15 bases between the two ends. The length of the CDR3 is 15 residues. Looked up from germline, CDR1 is MNHEY and CDR2 is SVGAGI. The CDR3 loop is CASSYSRTTISEQYF. DNA for the CDR3: TGTGCCAGCAGTTACTCCAGGACAACCATCTCCGAGCAGTACTTC.

The chain links TRBV12-5 to TRBJ1-2; D possibly corresponds to TRBD1 (5 bases). Germline V CDR1 and CDR2: LGHNT, FRNRAP. The CDR3 extends over 16 amino acids. The germline V and J ends were trimmed by 5 bases and 0 bases, with 16 bases remaining between them. The CDR3 DNA sequence: TGTGCTAGTGGTGGCGGACAAATACTACCTAACTATGGCTACACCTTC. Protein product: CASGGGQILPNYGYTF.

This clone is categorized as medium-sized. V and J are TRBV3-1 (or the pseudogene TRBV3-2) and TRBJ1-1; 8 bases line up with TRBD1. The CDR3 is made up of 13 amino acids. Germline V gene data show CDR1 as LGHDT and CDR2 as YNNKEL (reference sequence). V shed 6 bases and J 11 bases; nucleotides not matched to a gene: 11. Here the CDR3 DNA reads TGTGCCAGCAGTCCAACAGGGGGGCAGAAGGCTTTCTTT. This sequence encodes CASSPTGGQKAFF.

This clone was seen only once. This chain uses TRBV7-6 with TRBJ2-1; TRBD1 matches 8 bases. The CDR3 covers 17 residues. The V gene's germline CDR1 is SGHVS and CDR2 FNYEAQ. The ends lost 1 base at V and 1 base at J; junction bases unmatched: 6. CDR3 DNA sequence: TGTGCCAGCAGCTTAGATTCGGGACAGGCTTCCTACAATGAGCAGTTCTTC. This translates into CASSLDSGQASYNEQFF. Filled out from reference TRBV7-6 and TRBJ2-1, the complete variable domain reads GAGVSQSPRYKVTKRGQDVALRCDPISGHVSLYWYRQALGQGPEFLTYFNYEAQQDKSGLPNDRFSAERPEGSISTLTIQRTEQRDSAMYRCASSLDSGQASYNEQFFGPGTRLTVL.